This TCR beta chain was recovered during a study of shared clonotypes between healthy human individuals. Study-wide context: A few men and two women, aged 18 to 49, were donors. Study results and caveats: Sequencing depth was expected to influence donor clonotype sharing.

Adult Caucasians living in Nashville, Tennessee made up all of the donors. Assay: immunoSEQ multiplex PCR; the TCRdb copy retains only in-frame clones and omits some. Here the sample spans about 480,000 clones, 75% to 80% being singletons. There are a few counts of this clone. What it binds is not known. Trimming removed 10 bases from V and 3 bases from J; junction bases left unmatched: 8. The CDR3 length is 14 residues. In germline, CDR1 is MNHNS, CDR2 SASEGT. Sequencing used PBMCs. The chain combines TRBV6-1 with TRBJ2-2, with 7 nucleotides matching TRBD1. The TCR originated in a woman aged 40 to 55 in good health. Some clones in this sample may be carry-over from other donors' samples. CDR3 protein: CATIRDRYTGELFF. DNA of the CDR3: TGTGCCACCATCCGGGACAGATACACCGGGGAGCTGTTTTTT.